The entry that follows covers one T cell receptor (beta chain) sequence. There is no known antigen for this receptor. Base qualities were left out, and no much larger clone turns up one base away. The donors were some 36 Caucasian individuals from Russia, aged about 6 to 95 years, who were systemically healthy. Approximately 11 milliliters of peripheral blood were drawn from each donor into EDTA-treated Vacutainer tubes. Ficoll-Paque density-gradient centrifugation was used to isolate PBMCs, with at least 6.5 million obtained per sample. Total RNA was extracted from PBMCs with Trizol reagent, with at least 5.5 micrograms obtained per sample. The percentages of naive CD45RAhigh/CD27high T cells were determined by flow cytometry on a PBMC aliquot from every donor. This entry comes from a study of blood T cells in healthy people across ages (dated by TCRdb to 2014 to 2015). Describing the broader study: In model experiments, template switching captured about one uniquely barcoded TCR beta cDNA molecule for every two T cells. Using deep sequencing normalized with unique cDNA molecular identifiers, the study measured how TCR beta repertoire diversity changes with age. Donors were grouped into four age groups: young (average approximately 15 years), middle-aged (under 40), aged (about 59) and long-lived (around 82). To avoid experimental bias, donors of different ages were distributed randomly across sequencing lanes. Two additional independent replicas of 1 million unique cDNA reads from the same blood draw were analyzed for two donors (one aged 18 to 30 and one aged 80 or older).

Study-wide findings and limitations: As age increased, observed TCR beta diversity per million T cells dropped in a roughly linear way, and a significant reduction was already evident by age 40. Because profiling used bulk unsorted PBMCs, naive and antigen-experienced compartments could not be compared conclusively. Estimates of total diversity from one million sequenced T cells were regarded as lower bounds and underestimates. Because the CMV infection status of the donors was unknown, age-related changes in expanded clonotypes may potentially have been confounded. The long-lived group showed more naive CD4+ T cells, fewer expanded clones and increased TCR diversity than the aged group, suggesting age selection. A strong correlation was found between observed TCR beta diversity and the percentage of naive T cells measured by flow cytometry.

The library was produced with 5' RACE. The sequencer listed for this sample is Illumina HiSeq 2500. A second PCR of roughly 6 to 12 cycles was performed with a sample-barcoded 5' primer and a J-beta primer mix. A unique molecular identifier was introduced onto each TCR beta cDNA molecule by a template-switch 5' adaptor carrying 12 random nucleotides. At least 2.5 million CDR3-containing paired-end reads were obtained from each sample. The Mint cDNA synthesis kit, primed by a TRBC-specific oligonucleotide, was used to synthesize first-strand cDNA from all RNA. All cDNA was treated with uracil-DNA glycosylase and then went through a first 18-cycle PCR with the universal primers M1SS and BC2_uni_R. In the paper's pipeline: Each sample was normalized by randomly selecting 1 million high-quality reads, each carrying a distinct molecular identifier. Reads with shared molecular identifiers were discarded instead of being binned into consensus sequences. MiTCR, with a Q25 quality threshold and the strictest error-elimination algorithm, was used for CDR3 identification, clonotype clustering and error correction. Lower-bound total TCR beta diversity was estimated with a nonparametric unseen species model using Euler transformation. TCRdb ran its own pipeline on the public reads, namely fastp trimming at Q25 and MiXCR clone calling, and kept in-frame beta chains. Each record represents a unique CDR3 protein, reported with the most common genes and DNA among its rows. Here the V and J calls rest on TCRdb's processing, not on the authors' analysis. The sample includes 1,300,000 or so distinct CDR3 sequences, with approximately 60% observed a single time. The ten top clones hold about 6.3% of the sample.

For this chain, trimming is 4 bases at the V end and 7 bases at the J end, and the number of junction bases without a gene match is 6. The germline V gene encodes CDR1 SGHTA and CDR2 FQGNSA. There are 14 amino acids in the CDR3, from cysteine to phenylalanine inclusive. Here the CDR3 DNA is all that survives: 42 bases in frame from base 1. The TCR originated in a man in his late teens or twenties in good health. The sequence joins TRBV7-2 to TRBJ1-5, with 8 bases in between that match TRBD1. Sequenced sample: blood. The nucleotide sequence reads TGTGCCAGCAGCTCGCAGGGGGCGAGGCAGCCCCAGCATTTT. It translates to CASSSQGARQPQHF.